Each of the 3 T cell receptor beta chains below was sequenced from the same sample in a study of blood T cell repertoires in COVID-19. The data were produced by immunoSEQ multiplex PCR, yet TCRdb's version contains in-frame clones alone and is incomplete. The sample has a few hundred thousand clones, about nine tenths seen once. Sequencing input: peripheral blood. These receptors all stem from a woman in her twenties or thirties with COVID-19, enrolled during active disease.

This chain connects TRBV19 to TRBJ1-4, with D hard to call. The V end lost 2 bases, the J end lost 16 bases, and 26 bases lay between the germline ends. This CDR3 comprises 16 residues. Per germline, CDR1 LNHDA and CDR2 SQIVND (reference sequence). As DNA, the CDR3 is TGTGCCAGTAGTATAACCCTCTGGCCAGAGATAGAGGGATCGTTTTTT. Encoded protein: CASSITLWPEIEGSFF.

The chain links TRBV18 to TRBJ2-1, with TRBD2 matching 11 bases. CDR3 length: 18 amino acids. Germline CDR1 KGHSH, CDR2 LQKENI. Unmatched junction bases numbered 11, after V lost 3 bases and J lost 4 bases. CDR3 sequence reads: CASSPERPGLADYNEQFF. CDR3 DNA: TGTGCCAGCTCACCCGAAAGGCCGGGACTAGCGGATTACAATGAGCAGTTCTTC.

The chain uses TRBV29-1 and TRBJ2-5, with 7 bases matching TRBD1. Germline V gene lookup returns CDR1 SQVTM and CDR2 ANQGSEA. The CDR3 is 13 amino acids. V lost 5 bases, J lost 2 bases, and 5 bases stayed unmatched. In DNA, the CDR3 is TGCAGCGTTAGAGGGGGCTATCAAGAGACCCAGTACTTC. Its protein is CSVRGGYQETQYF. The whole variable domain, filled in from reference TRBV29-1 and TRBJ2-5, reads SAVISQKPSRDICQRGTSLTIQCQVDSQVTMMFWYRQQPGQSLTLIATANQGSEATYESGFVIDKFPISRPNLTFSTLTVSNMSPEDSSIYLCSVRGGYQETQYFGPGTRLLVL.